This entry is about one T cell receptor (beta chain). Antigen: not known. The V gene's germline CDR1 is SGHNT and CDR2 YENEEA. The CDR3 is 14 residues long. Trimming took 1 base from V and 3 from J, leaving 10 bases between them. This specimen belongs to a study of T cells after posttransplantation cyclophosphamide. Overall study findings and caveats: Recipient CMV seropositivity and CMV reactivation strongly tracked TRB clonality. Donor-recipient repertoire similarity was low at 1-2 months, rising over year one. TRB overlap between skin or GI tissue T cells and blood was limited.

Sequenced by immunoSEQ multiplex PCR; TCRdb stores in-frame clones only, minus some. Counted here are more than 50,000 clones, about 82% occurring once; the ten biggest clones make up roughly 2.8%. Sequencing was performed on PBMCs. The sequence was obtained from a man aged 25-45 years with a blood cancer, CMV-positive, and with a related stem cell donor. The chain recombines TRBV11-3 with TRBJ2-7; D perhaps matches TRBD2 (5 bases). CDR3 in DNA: TGTGCCAGCAGCTTAGGGACTGCAATCTACGAGCAGTACTTC. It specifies CASSLGTAIYEQYF.